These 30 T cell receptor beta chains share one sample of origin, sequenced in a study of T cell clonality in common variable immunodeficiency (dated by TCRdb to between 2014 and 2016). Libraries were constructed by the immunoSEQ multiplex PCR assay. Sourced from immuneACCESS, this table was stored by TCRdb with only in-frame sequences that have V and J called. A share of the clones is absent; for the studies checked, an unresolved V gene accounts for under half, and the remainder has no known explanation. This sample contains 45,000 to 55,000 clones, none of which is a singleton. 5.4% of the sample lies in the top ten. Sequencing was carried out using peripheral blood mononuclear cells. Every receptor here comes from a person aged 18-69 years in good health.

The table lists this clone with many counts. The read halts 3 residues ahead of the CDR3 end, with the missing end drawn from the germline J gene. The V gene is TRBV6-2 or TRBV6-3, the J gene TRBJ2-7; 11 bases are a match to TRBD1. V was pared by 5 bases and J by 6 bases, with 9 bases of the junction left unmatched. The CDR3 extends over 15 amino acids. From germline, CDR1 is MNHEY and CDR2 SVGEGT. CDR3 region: CASSAGQGARGEQYF. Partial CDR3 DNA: TGTGCCAGCAGTGCCGGACAGGGGGCGCGGGGCGAG.

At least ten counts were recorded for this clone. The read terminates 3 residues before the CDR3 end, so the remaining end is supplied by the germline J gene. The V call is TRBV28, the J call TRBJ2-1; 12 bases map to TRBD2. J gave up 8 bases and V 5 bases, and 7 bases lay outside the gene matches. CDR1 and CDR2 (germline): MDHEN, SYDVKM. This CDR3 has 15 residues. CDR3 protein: CASSQTSGSFYEQFF. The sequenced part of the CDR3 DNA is TGTGCCAGCAGTCAGACTAGCGGGAGTTTTTATGAG.

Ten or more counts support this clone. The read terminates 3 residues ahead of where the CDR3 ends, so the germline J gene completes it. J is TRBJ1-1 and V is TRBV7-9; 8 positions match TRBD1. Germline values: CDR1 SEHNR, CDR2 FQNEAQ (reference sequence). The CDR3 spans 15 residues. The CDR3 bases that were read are TGTGCCAGCAGCTCAGAGGACAGGGTCAGCGTCCAA. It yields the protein CASSSEDRVSVQ. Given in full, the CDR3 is CASSSEDRVSVQAFF.

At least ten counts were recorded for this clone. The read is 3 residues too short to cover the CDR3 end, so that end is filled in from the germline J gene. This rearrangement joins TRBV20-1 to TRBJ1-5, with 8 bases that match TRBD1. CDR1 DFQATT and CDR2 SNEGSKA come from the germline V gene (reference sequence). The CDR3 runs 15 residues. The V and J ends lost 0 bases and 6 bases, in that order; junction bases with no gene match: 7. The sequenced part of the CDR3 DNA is TGCAGTGCTAGAGACCTTTCAGGGGGCCGTCAGCCC. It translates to CSARDLSGGRQP. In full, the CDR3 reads CSARDLSGGRQPQHF.

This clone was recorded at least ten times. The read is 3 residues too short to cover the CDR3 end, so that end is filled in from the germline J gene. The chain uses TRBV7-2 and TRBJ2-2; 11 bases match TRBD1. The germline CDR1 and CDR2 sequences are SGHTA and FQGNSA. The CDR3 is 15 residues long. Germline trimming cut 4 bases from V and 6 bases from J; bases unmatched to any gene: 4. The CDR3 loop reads CASSWDRGTSGELFF. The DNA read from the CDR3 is TGTGCCAGCAGCTGGGACAGGGGGACGTCCGGGGAG.

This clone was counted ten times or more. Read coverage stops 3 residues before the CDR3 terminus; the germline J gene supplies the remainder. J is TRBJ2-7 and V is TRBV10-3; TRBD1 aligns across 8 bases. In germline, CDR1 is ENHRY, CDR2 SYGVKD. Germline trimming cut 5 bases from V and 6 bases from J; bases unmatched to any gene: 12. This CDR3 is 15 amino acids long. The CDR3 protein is CAISQVGTGPAEQYF. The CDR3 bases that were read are TGTGCCATCAGTCAAGTGGGGACAGGTCCGGCCGAG.

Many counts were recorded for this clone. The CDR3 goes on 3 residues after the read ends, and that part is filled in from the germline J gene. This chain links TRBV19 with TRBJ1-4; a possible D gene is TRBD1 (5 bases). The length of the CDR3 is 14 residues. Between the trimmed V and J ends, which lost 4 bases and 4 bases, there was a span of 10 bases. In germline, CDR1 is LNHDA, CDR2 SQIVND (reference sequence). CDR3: CASSTTENNEKLFF. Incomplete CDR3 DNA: TGTGCCAGTAGTACGACAGAGAATAATGAAAAA. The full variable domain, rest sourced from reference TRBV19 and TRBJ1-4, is DGGITQSPKYLFRKEGQNVTLSCEQNLNHDAMYWYRQDPGQGLRLIYYSQIVNDFQKGDIAEGYSVSREKKESFPLTVTSAQKNPTAFYLCASSTTENNEKLFFGSGTQLSVL.

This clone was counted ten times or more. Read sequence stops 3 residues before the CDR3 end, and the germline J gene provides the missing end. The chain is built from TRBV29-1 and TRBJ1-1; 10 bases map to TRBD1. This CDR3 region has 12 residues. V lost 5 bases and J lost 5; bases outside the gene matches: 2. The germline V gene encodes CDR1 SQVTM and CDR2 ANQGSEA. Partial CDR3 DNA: TGCAGCGTTTGGGACAGGGGTACTGAA. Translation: CSVWDRGTE. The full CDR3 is CSVWDRGTEAFF.

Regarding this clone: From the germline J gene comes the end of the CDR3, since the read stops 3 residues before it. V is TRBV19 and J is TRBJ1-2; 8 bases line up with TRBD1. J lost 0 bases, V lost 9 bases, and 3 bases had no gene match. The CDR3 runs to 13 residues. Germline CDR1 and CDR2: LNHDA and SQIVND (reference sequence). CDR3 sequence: CASQQGANYGYTF. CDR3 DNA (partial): TGTGCCAGCCAACAGGGGGCTAACTATGGC.

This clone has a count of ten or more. The DNA read from the CDR3 is TGTGCCAGCAGCGTAGGCCCCCAGGAGACC. The encoded protein is CASSVGPQET. The full CDR3 protein is CASSVGPQETQYF. The genes are TRBV9 and TRBJ2-5; D remains ambiguous. The CDR3 end falls 3 residues outside the read, so it is completed with the germline J gene. The ends were cut back, 0 bases at V and 5 bases at J, with 8 bases in the middle. The germline CDR1 and CDR2 sequences are SGDLS and YYNGEE. This CDR3 is 13 amino acids long.

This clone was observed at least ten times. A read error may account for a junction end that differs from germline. CDR3 amino acids: CVSSSQGTEAFF. The part of the CDR3 DNA that was read is TGTGTCAGCAGCTCCCAGGGTACTGAA. The V call is TRBV11-2, the J call TRBJ1-1; the D gene is possibly TRBD1 (5 bases). The read gets to within 3 residues of the CDR3 end, and the germline J gene fills in the rest. The CDR3 runs to 12 residues. CDR1 and CDR2 (germline): SGHAT, FQNNGV.

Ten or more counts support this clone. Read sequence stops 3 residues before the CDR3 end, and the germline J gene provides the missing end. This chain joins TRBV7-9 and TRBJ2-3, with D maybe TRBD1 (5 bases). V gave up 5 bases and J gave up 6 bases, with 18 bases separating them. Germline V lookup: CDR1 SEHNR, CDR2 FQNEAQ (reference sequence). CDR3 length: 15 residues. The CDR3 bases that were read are TGTGCCAGCAGCCATTCAAGCAAAAGGGGCGATACG. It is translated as CASSHSSKRGDT. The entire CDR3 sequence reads CASSHSSKRGDTQYF.

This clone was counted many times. This CDR3 reads CASSLGVGRGLYTEAFF. Incomplete CDR3 DNA: TGTGCCAGCAGCTTAGGTGTGGGCAGGGGGCTATATACTGAA. This chain joins TRBV7-8 and TRBJ1-1; 8 bases map to TRBD1. The read is 3 residues too short to cover the CDR3 end, so that end is filled in from the germline J gene. The germline gives CDR1 SGHVS, CDR2 FQNEAQ. The V and J ends lost 1 base and 5 bases, in that order; junction bases with no gene match: 12. The CDR3 runs to 17 residues.

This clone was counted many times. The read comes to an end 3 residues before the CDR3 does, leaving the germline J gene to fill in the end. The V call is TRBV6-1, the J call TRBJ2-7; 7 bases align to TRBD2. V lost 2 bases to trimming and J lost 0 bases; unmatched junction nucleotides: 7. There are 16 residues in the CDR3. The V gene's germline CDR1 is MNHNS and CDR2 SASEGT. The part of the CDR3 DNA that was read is TGTGCCAGCAGTGAATGGCGGGAGCGCCGCTCCTACGAG. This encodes CASSEWRERRSYE. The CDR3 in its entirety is CASSEWRERRSYEQYF.

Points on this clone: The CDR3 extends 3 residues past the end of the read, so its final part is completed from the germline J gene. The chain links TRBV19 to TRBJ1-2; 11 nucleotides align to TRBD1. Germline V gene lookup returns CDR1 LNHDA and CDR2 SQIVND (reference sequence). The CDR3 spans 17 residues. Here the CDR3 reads CASSFRDRGFRVGGYTF. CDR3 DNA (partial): TGTGCCAGCTCCTTCCGGGACAGGGGGTTCCGGGTCGGAGGC.

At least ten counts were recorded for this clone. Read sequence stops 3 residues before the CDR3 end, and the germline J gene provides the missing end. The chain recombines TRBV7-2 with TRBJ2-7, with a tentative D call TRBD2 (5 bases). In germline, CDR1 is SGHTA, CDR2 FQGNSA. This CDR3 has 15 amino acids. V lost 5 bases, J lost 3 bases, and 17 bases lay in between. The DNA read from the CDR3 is TGTGCCAGCAGCCAAGAGGGCCGAGGAAGCTACGAG. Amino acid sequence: CASSQEGRGSYE. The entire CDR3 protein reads CASSQEGRGSYEQYF.

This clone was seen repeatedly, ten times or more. The CDR3 bases that were read are TGCGCCAGCAGCTCAAATAGCGGGACGGCAGATACG. Its translation: CASSSNSGTADT. The CDR3 as a whole reads CASSSNSGTADTQYF. This chain connects TRBV5-1 to TRBJ2-3; 8 bases align to TRBD2. The CDR3 end falls 3 residues outside the read, so it is completed with the germline J gene. Germline V gives CDR1 SGHRS, CDR2 YFSETQ. The CDR3 covers 15 residues. Trimming took 3 bases from V and 4 from J; bases not matched to a gene: 7.

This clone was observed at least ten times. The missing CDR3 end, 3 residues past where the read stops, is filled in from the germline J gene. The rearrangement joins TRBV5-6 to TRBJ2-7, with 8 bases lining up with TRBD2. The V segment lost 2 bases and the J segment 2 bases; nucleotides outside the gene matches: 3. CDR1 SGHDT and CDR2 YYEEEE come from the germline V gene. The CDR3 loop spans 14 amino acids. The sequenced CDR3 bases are TGTGCCAGCAGCTTTCCGGGACTAGCCTACGAG. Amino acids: CASSFPGLAYE. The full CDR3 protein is CASSFPGLAYEQYF.

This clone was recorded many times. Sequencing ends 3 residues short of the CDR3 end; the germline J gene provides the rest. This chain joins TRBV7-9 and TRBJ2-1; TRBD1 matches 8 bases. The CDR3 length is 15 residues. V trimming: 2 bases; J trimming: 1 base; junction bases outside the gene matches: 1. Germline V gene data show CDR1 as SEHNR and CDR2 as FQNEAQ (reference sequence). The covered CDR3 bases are TGTGCCAGCAGCTTAAACAGGGGGTCCTACAATGAG. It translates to CASSLNRGSYNE. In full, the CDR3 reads CASSLNRGSYNEQFF.

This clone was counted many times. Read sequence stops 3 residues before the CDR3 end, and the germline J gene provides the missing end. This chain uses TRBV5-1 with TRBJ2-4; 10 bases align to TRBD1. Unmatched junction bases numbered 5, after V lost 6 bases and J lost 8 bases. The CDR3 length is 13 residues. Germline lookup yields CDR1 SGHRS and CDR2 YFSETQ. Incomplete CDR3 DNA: TGCGCCAGCACCAGGACAGGGGGAGACATT. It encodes CASTRTGGDI. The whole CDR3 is CASTRTGGDIQYF.

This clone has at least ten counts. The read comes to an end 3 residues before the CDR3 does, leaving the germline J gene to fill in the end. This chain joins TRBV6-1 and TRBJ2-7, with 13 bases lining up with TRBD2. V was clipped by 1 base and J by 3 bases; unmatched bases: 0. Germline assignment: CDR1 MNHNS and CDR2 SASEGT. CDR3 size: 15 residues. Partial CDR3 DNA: TGTGCCAGCAGTGAAGGGACTAGCGGGAGCTACGAG. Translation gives CASSEGTSGSYE. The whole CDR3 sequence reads CASSEGTSGSYEQYF.

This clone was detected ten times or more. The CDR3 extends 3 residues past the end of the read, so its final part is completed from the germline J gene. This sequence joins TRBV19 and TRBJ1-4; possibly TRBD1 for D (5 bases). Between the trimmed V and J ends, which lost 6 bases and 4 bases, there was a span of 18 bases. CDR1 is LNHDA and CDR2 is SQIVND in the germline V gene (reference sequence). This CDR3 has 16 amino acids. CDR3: CASRATTQAVNEKLFF. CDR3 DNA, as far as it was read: TGTGCCAGTAGAGCCACTACACAGGCTGTTAATGAAAAA.

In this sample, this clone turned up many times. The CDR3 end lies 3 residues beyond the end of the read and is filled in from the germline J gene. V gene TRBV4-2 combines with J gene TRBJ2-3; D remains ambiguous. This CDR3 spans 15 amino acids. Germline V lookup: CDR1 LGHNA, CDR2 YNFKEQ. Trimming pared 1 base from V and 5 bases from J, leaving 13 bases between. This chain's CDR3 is CASSQGLVVLDTQYF. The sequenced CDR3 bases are TGTGCCAGCAGCCAAGGTCTAGTCGTCTTAGATACG.

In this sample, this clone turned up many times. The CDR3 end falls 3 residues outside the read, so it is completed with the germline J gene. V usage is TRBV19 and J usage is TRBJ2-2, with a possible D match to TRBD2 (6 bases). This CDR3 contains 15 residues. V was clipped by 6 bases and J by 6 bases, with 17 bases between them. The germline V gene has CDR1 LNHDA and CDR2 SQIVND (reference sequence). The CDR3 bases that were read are TGTGCCAGTAGACCTGGAGGGGCGCCGGCCGGGGAG. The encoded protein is CASRPGGAPAGE. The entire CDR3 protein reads CASRPGGAPAGELFF.

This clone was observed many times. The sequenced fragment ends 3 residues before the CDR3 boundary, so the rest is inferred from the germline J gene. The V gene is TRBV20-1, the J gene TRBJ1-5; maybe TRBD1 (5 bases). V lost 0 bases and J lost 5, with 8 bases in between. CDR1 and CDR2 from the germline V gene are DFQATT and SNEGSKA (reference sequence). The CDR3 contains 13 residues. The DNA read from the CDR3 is TGCAGTGCTAGAGATAGGGGTGATCAGCCC. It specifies CSARDRGDQP. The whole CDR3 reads CSARDRGDQPQHF.

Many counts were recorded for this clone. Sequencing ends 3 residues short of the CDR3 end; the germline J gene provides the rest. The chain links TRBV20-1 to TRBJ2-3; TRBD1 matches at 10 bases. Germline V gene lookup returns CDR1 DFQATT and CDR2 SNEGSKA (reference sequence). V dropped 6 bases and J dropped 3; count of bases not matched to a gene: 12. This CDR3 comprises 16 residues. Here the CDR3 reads CSATPSTGGMTDTQYF. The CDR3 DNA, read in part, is TGCAGTGCCACCCCCTCGACAGGGGGCATGACAGATACG.

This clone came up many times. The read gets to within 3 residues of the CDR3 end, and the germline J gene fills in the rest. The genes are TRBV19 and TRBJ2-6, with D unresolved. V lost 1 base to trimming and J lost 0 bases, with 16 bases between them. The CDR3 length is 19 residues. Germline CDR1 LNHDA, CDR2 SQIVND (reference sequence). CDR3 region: CASSIGHSYFSSGANVLTF. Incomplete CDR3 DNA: TGTGCCAGTAGTATAGGCCACAGTTACTTTAGCTCTGGGGCCAACGTC.

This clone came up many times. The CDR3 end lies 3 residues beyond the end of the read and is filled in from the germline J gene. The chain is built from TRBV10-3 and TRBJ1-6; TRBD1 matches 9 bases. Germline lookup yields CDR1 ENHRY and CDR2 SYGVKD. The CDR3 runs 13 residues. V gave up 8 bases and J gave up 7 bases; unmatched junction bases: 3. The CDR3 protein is CAIRGQGNSPLHF. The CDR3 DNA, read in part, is TGTGCCATCCGGGGACAGGGCAATTCACCC.

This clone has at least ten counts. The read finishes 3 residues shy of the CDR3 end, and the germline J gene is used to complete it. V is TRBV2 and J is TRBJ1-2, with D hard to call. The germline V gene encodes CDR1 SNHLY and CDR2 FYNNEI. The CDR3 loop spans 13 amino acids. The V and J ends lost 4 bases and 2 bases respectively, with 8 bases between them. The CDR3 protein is CASSVELNYGYTF. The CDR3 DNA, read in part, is TGTGCCAGCAGTGTAGAACTAAACTATGGC. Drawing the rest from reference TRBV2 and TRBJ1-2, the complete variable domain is EPEVTQTPSHQVTQMGQEVILRCVPISNHLYFYWYRQILGQKVEFLVSFYNNEISEKSEIFDDQFSVERPDGSNFTLKIRSTKLEDSAMYFCASSVELNYGYTFGSGTRLTVV.

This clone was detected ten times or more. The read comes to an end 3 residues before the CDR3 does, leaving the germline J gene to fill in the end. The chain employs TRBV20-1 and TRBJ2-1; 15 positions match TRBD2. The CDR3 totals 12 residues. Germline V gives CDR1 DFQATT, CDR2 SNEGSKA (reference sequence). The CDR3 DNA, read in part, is TGCGAGGGGACTAGCGGGAGGAATGAG. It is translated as CEGTSGRNE. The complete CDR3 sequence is CEGTSGRNEQFF.